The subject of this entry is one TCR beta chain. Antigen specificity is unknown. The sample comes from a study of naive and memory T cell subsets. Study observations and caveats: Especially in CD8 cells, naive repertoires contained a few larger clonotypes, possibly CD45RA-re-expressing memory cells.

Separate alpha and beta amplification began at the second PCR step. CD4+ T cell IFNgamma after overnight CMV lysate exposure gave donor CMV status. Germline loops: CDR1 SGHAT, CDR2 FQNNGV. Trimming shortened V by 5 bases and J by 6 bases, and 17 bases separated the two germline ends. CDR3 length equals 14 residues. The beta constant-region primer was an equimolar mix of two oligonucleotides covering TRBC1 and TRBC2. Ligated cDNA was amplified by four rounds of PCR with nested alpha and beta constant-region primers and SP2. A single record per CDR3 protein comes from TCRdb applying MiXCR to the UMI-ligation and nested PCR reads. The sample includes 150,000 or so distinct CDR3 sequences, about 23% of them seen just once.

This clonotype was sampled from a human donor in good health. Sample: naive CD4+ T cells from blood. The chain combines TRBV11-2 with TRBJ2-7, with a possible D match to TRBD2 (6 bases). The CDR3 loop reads CASSLLEGRFEQYF. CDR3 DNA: TGTGCCAGCAGCCTTCTGGAGGGGCGCTTCGAGCAGTACTTC.